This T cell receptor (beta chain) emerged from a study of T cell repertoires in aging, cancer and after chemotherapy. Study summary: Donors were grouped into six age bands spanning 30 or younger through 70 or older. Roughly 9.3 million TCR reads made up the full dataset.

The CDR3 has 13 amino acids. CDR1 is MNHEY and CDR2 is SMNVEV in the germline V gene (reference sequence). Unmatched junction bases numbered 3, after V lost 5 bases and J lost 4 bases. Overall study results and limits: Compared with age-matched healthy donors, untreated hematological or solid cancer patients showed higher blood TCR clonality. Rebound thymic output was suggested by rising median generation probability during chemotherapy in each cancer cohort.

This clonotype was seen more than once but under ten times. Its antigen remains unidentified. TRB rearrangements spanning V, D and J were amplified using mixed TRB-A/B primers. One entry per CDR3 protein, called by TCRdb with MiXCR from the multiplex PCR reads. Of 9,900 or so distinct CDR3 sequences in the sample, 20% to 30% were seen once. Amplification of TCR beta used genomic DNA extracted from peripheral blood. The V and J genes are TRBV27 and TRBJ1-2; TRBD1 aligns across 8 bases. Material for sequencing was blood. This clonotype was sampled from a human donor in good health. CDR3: CASSDRGGYGYTF. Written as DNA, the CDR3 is TGTGCCAGCAGTGACAGGGGCGGCTATGGCTACACCTTC.